A single sample is the source of the 24 T cell receptor beta chains below, sequenced in a study of cytomegalovirus exposure and HLA in healthy donors (dated by TCRdb to about 2017). The library was obtained by the immunoSEQ multiplex PCR assay. For the multiplex PCR, a mixture combining 60 forward primers for TCR Vbeta segments and 13 reverse primers for TCR Jbeta segments was used. TCRdb carries this immuneACCESS record with in-frame sequences only. Its versions omit some clonotypes, under half of them owing to an unresolved V gene in the studies checked, with the rest unexplained. This sample holds about 83,000 clones; more than 70% were observed only once. Clones ranked in the top ten supply 4.2% of the sample. The sequenced sample was PBMCs. The receptors derive from a man aged 55 to 70 in good health and CMV-seronegative.

In nucleotides, the CDR3 is TGTGCCAAAGAGACAGGTTTTAACACTGAAGCTTTCTTT. Translated: CAKETGFNTEAFF. This rearrangement joins TRBV27 to TRBJ1-1; tentative D call: TRBD1 (6 bases). The germline V gene has CDR1 MNHEY and CDR2 SMNVEV (reference sequence). CDR3 size: 13 residues. Trimming took off 10 bases at V and 2 bases at J, with 14 bases between the two ends.

This clone appeared a few times. This chain links TRBV27 with TRBJ1-1, with a weak D call TRBD1 (6 bases). Trimming shortened V by 5 bases and J by 4 bases, and 14 bases separated the two germline ends. CDR1 MNHEY and CDR2 SMNVEV come from the germline V gene (reference sequence). This CDR3 contains 14 residues. CDR3 bases: TGTGCCAGCAGTCCGGGATACAGGGTCACTGAAGCTTTCTTT. Amino acid sequence: CASSPGYRVTEAFF.

By share, this clone counts as medium-sized (0.01 to 0.1%). V and J are TRBV6-5 and TRBJ1-1, with unresolved D. This CDR3 contains 12 residues. V lost 4 bases and J 7 bases, leaving 10 bases between the germline ends. CDR1 is MNHEY and CDR2 is SVGAGI in the germline V gene. CDR3: CASSSGMVEAFF. The CDR3 bases are TGTGCCAGCAGTTCCGGGATGGTTGAAGCTTTCTTT.

V gene TRBV2 combines with J gene TRBJ2-3; D call uncertain. The CDR3 sequence is 14 residues long. CDR1 SNHLY and CDR2 FYNNEI come from the germline V gene. Trimming took 3 bases from V and 3 from J, leaving 10 bases between them. CDR3 sequence (DNA): TGTGCCAGCAGTGATCAGAGGAATACAGATACGCAGTATTTT. This codes for CASSDQRNTDTQYF.

The chain recombines TRBV18 with TRBJ2-2, with D unresolved. The V gene lost 5 bases and the J gene lost 2 bases, with 9 bases spanning the gap. This CDR3 spans 14 amino acids. Germline lookup yields CDR1 KGHSH and CDR2 LQKENI. This chain's CDR3 is CASSSSVNTGELFF. The DNA of the CDR3 is TGTGCCAGCTCATCCAGCGTTAACACCGGGGAGCTGTTTTTT.

The J gene is TRBJ1-5, the V gene TRBV5-1; D gene ambiguous. The CDR3 runs to 13 residues. CDR1 and CDR2 from the germline V gene are SGHRS and YFSETQ. V was cut by 0 bases and J by 4 bases, with 5 bases left in between. CDR3 protein: CASSLGQNQPQHF. CDR3 bases: TGCGCCAGCAGCTTGGGGCAGAATCAGCCCCAGCATTTT. Drawing the rest from reference TRBV5-1 and TRBJ1-5, the complete variable domain is KAGVTQTPRYLIKTRGQQVTLSCSPISGHRSVSWYQQTPGQGLQFLFEYFSETQRNKGNFPGRFSGRQFSNSRSEMNVSTLELGDSALYLCASSLGQNQPQHFGDGTRLSIL.

V gene TRBV2 combines with J gene TRBJ1-6; possibly TRBD1 for D (5 bases). V was trimmed by 6 bases and J by 2 bases, leaving 17 bases between them. Germline-derived CDR1 and CDR2 are SNHLY and FYNNEI. The CDR3 contains 17 residues. The CDR3 region has the DNA TGTGCCAGCAGGACTTCAGGGTTAGGCACCTATAATTCACCCCTCCACTTT. Translating gives CASRTSGLGTYNSPLHF.

CDR3 in amino acids: CASSLGTGLHNEQFF. The CDR3 DNA reads TGTGCCAGCAGCTTAGGGACAGGGCTCCACAATGAGCAGTTCTTC. This chain uses TRBV7-8 with TRBJ2-1; 8 nucleotides match TRBD1. V dropped 1 base and J dropped 5; count of bases not matched to a gene: 4. This CDR3 comprises 15 residues. CDR1 and CDR2 from the germline V gene are SGHVS and FQNEAQ.

Worth noting for this clone: One junction end disagrees with the germline gene, perhaps due to a read error. The V and J genes are TRBV7-9 and TRBJ2-7; 8 bases are shared with TRBD1. Germline CDR1 is SEHNR and CDR2 is FQNEAQ (reference sequence). This CDR3 contains 16 residues. For the CDR3, the DNA is TGTTCCAGCAGCTCAGCTCTGTACAGGGGGAGCTACGAGCAGTACTTC. Protein product: CSSSSALYRGSYEQYF.

This chain links TRBV5-1 with TRBJ2-3; 13 bases map to TRBD2. Germline V gene sequence: CDR1 SGHRS, CDR2 YFSETQ. V was pared by 4 bases and J by 3 bases, with 8 bases of the junction left unmatched. The CDR3 has 17 residues. CDR3 sequence reads: CASSNGLAGAVTDTQYF. The CDR3 DNA follows: TGCGCCAGCAGCAACGGACTAGCGGGGGCCGTAACAGATACGCAGTATTTT.

The V and J genes are TRBV9 and TRBJ2-2; 9 bases agree with TRBD1. Germline V CDR1 and CDR2: SGDLS, YYNGEE. The CDR3 runs 17 residues. The trim removed 6 bases at V and 0 bases at J, leaving 9 bases unmatched. The CDR3 DNA is TGTGCCAGCAACTACCCTCGGGACAGGGCGAACACCGGGGAGCTGTTTTTT. Translating gives CASNYPRDRANTGELFF.

In its sample, this clone was seen once. J is TRBJ1-1 and V is TRBV7-3, with D hard to call. Germline V gene sequence: CDR1 SGHTA, CDR2 FQGTGA. This CDR3 has 17 amino acids. V lost 2 bases and J lost 2, with 18 bases in between. The CDR3 sequence is CASSLQAGIRINTEAFF. CDR3 coding DNA: TGTGCCAGCAGCTTACAGGCGGGGATCCGAATAAACACTGAAGCTTTCTTT.

The V and J genes are TRBV5-1 and TRBJ2-1; TRBD2 is a possible D gene (5 bases). There are 15 residues in the CDR3. Per the germline V gene, CDR1 is SGHRS and CDR2 is YFSETQ. V dropped 4 bases and J dropped 2 bases, with 13 bases sitting between them. This CDR3 reads CASSGQASTYNEQFF. CDR3 sequence (DNA): TGCGCCAGCAGCGGTCAAGCTAGCACCTACAATGAGCAGTTCTTC.

This sequence joins TRBV7-3 and TRBJ2-3; 10 bases are a match to TRBD2. CDR3 length equals 15 residues. V shed 8 bases, J shed 6 bases, and the junction held 11 bases outside the gene matches. CDR1 and CDR2 from the germline V gene are SGHTA and FQGTGA. The DNA of the CDR3 is TGTGCCAGCGGACCTTTAGCGGGGGGAGGGGATACGCAGTATTTT. Residues: CASGPLAGGGDTQYF.

V and J are TRBV10-1 and TRBJ2-2; 7 nucleotides match TRBD2. Germline CDR1 is WNHNN and CDR2 is SYGVQD (reference sequence). Trimming at V came to 1 base and at J to 3 bases, leaving 5 bases not matched to a gene. The CDR3 runs 16 residues. The CDR3 is CASSELGGNYTGELFF. The DNA of the CDR3 is TGCGCCAGCAGTGAGTTGGGAGGGAACTACACCGGGGAGCTGTTTTTT.

The chain recombines TRBV9 with TRBJ1-1, with 10 bases identical to TRBD1. Losses at the gene ends were 2 bases for V and 5 bases for J; bases not matched to a gene: 6. Germline CDR1 SGDLS, CDR2 YYNGEE. This CDR3 contains 15 residues. The CDR3 reads CASSVLDRGQTEAFF. As DNA, the CDR3 is TGTGCCAGCAGCGTTCTTGACAGGGGGCAAACTGAAGCTTTCTTT.

The CDR3 region is CASRMERGGGNEQFF. The CDR3 coding sequence is TGCGCCAGCAGGATGGAGCGGGGGGGCGGGAATGAGCAGTTCTTC. The chain couples TRBV10-2 to TRBJ2-1; the match to TRBD2 covers 10 bases. V was clipped by 6 bases and J by 7 bases; unmatched bases: 9. CDR1 is WSHSY, CDR2 SAAADI, per germline. This CDR3 spans 15 amino acids.

On this clone: A read error may account for a junction end that differs from germline. The CDR3: CSSSLLAGGQETQYF. The CDR3 DNA reads TGTTCCAGCAGCTTACTAGCGGGGGGGCAAGAGACCCAGTACTTC. The chain combines TRBV7-9 with TRBJ2-5; TRBD2 matches 13 bases. Germline assignment: CDR1 SEHNR and CDR2 FQNEAQ (reference sequence). This CDR3 spans 15 amino acids.

The rearrangement uses TRBV13 and TRBJ2-7, with 9 bases aligning to TRBD2. The CDR3 loop spans 16 amino acids. Per germline, CDR1 PRHDT and CDR2 FYEKMQ (reference sequence). V shed 1 base, J shed 2 bases, and the junction held 6 bases outside the gene matches. The CDR3 DNA reads TGTGCCAGCAGCTTAGACCTAGCGGGGCGTACCTACGAGCAGTACTTC. Residues: CASSLDLAGRTYEQYF.

CDR3 DNA sequence: TGTGCCAGCCAGTCCGGGACTAGCTCCTACAATGAGCAGTTCTTC. This sequence encodes CASQSGTSSYNEQFF. This chain uses TRBV2 with TRBJ2-1, with 8 positions matching TRBD2. J lost 0 bases, V lost 8 bases, and 6 bases had no gene match. The germline V gene has CDR1 SNHLY and CDR2 FYNNEI. The CDR3 extends over 15 amino acids.

This chain links TRBV2 with TRBJ1-5, with D unclear. Germline V gene data show CDR1 as SNHLY and CDR2 as FYNNEI. There are 13 residues in the CDR3. Trimming shortened V by 5 bases and J by 0 bases, and 5 bases separated the two germline ends. CDR3 region: CASSPNSNQPQHF. DNA of the CDR3: TGTGCCAGCAGTCCAAATAGCAATCAGCCCCAGCATTTT.

This clone has just a few counts. The chain employs TRBV11-2 and TRBJ2-2; D might be TRBD1 (5 bases). V lost 0 bases to trimming and J lost 2 bases, with 16 bases between them. The CDR3 length is 18 residues. Germline V CDR1 and CDR2: SGHAT, FQNNGV. Here the CDR3 reads CASSLEVLGQINTGELFF. CDR3 in DNA: TGTGCCAGCAGCTTAGAGGTTTTGGGGCAAATTAACACCGGGGAGCTGTTTTTT.

This chain connects TRBV15 to TRBJ2-5; perhaps TRBD1 as D (5 bases). Deletions cut 8 bases from V and 2 bases from J, with 12 bases between. Per the germline V gene, CDR1 is LNHNV and CDR2 is YYDKDF (reference sequence). The CDR3 runs to 13 residues. The CDR3 region has the DNA TGTGCCACCTCCCTGGGGCTTCAAGAGACCCAGTACTTC. This gives the protein CATSLGLQETQYF.

As for this clone: Since the CDR3 does not end with the conserved phenylalanine or tryptophan, this likely comes from a read error. V gene TRBV18 combines with J gene TRBJ1-2; TRBD1 aligns across 7 bases. Trimming took 6 bases from V and 7 from J; bases not matched to a gene: 8. The CDR3 has 13 amino acids. Germline V lookup: CDR1 KGHSH, CDR2 LQKENI. Written as DNA, the CDR3 is TGTGCCAGCTCCCAAGACGCAGGGGGTGGCTACACCTGC. Translating it yields CASSQDAGGGYTC.